One and the same sample provided the 7 T cell receptor beta chains below, sequenced in a study of shared clonotypes between healthy human individuals. Assay used: immunoSEQ multiplex PCR; TCRdb lists only in-frame clones, some missing. This table holds around 750,000 clones, less than 85% found once. The sample consisted of memory CD4+ T cells sorted from blood. Regarding subset: CD45RA-negative fraction. These receptors came from a woman aged 25 to 39 in good health.

Comments on this clone: Other DNA sequences in the sample encode the same CDR3. The chain uses TRBV6-5 and TRBJ1-1; 7 bases are a match to TRBD1. With V trimmed by 6 bases and J by 7 bases, 5 bases remained unmatched. Looked up from germline, CDR1 is MNHEY and CDR2 is SVGAGI. This CDR3 is 12 amino acids long. The DNA of the CDR3 is TGTGCCAGCAGATACAGGGGTGGTGAAGCTTTCTTT. Translation gives CASRYRGGEAFF.

J is TRBJ2-3 and V is TRBV7-6, with 7 bases identical to TRBD2. CDR3 length equals 17 residues. The V gene end was trimmed by 4 bases and the J gene end by 1 base; junction bases not matched to a gene: 11. Germline lookup yields CDR1 SGHVS and CDR2 FNYEAQ. The CDR3 loop is CASSYREAGFGTDTQYF. The DNA of the CDR3 is TGTGCCAGCAGCTACCGGGAAGCGGGATTTGGCACAGATACGCAGTATTTT.

V and J are TRBV7-2 and TRBJ1-2; no definite D call. V gave up 2 bases and J gave up 2 bases, with 12 bases separating them. In germline, CDR1 is SGHTA, CDR2 FQGNSA. The CDR3 length is 15 residues. The CDR3 is CASSLTTGLNYGYTF. CDR3 bases: TGTGCCAGCAGCTTAACAACGGGGTTGAACTATGGCTACACCTTC. Full variable domain (outside the CDR3, taken from reference TRBV7-2 and TRBJ1-2): GAGVSQSPSNKVTEKGKDVELRCDPISGHTALYWYRQSLGQGLEFLIYFQGNSAPDKSGLPSDRFSAERTGGSVSTLTIQRTQQEDSAVYLCASSLTTGLNYGYTFGSGTRLTVV.

The J gene is TRBJ1-1, the V gene TRBV7-9; D gene ambiguous. CDR1 is SEHNR and CDR2 is FQNEAQ in the germline V gene (reference sequence). CDR3 size: 13 residues. V was shortened by 3 bases and J by 1 base, with 6 bases between the two germline ends. The CDR3 loop reads CASSFLPNTEAFF. Here the CDR3 DNA reads TGTGCCAGCAGCTTTCTCCCGAACACTGAAGCTTTCTTT.

This clone was picked up a small number of times. V gene TRBV5-1 combines with J gene TRBJ2-7; 13 nucleotides line up with TRBD2. The CDR3 is 15 amino acids. Germline loops: CDR1 SGHRS, CDR2 YFSETQ. V trimming: 4 bases; J trimming: 6 bases; junction bases outside the gene matches: 7. CDR3 nucleotide sequence: TGCGCCAGCAGCGAAGGACTAGCGGGAGTCACCGAGCAGTACTTC. This sequence encodes CASSEGLAGVTEQYF.

The chain recombines TRBV5-6 with TRBJ2-3; D gene ambiguous. The CDR3 length is 15 residues. Trimming shortened V by 2 bases and J by 0 bases, and 10 bases separated the two germline ends. Germline loops: CDR1 SGHDT, CDR2 YYEEEE. In DNA, the CDR3 is TGTGCCAGCAGCTTTTTAGGGAAGAGCACAGATACGCAGTATTTT. This gives the protein CASSFLGKSTDTQYF.

This chain uses TRBV28 with TRBJ1-2, with a tentative D call TRBD1 (6 bases). V lost 6 bases to trimming and J lost 4 bases, with 18 bases between them. The CDR3 extends over 15 amino acids. From germline, CDR1 is MDHEN and CDR2 SYDVKM. Here the CDR3 DNA reads TGTGCCAGCAGGGCAGGCAGGGGACCCGTCTATGGCTACACCTTC. Translating gives CASRAGRGPVYGYTF.